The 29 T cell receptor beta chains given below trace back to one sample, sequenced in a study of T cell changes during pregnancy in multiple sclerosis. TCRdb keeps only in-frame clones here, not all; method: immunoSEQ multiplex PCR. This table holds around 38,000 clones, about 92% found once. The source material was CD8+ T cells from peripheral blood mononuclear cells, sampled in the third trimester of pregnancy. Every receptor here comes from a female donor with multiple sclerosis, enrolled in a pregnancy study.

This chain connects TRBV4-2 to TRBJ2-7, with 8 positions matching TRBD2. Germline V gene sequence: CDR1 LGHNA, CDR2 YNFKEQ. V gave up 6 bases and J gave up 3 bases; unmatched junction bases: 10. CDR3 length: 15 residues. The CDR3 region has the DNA TGTGCCAGCAGTGAGGGCAGCGGGAGTATCTACGAGCAGTACTTC. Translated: CASSEGSGSIYEQYF.

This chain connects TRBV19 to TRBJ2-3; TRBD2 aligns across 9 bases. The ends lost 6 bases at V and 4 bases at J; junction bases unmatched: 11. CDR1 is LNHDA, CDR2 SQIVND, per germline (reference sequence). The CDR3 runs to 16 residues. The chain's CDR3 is CASRVGSGRRADTQYF. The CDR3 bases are TGTGCCAGTAGGGTGGGTAGCGGGAGACGGGCAGATACGCAGTATTTT.

The CDR3 loop reads CASSFSNIQYF. The CDR3 DNA reads as TGTGCCAGCAGCTTCTCGAACATTCAGTACTTC. V is TRBV5-6 and J is TRBJ2-4, with D uncertain. The CDR3 covers 11 residues. The V and J ends lost 2 bases and 7 bases respectively, with 4 bases between them. The germline V gene encodes CDR1 SGHDT and CDR2 YYEEEE.

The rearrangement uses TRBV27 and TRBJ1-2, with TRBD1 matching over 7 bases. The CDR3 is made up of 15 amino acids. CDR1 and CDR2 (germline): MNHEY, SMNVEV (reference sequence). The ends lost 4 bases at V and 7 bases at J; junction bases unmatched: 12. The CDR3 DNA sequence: TGTGCCAGCAGTTCCCGGGACAGCTTTTTTGGTGGCTACACCTTC. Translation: CASSSRDSFFGGYTF.

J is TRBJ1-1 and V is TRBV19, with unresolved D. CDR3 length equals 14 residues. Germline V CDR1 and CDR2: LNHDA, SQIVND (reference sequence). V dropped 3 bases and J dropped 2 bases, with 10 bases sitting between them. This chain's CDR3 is CASSIGEVNTEAFF. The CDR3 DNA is TGTGCCAGTAGTATCGGGGAGGTAAACACTGAAGCTTTCTTT.

The CDR3 sequence is CASSYSRKAASTDTQYF. The CDR3 DNA follows: TGTGCCAGCAGCTACAGTAGAAAAGCTGCTAGCACAGATACGCAGTATTTT. The chain couples TRBV7-2 to TRBJ2-3, with no clear D. This CDR3 region has 17 residues. Deletions cut 4 bases from V and 0 bases from J, with 17 bases between. Per germline, CDR1 SGHTA and CDR2 FQGNSA.

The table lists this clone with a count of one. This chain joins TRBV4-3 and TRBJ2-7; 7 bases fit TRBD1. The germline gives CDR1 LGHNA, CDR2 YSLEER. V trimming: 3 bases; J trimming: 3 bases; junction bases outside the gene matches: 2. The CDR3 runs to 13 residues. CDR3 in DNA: TGCGCCAGCAGCCAGGGACAGCGCTACGAGCAGTACTTC. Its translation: CASSQGQRYEQYF.

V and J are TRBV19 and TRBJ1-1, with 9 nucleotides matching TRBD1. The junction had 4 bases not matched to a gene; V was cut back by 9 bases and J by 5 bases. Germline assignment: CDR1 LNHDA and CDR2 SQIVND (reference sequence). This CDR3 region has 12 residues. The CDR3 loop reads CASRDRVTEAFF. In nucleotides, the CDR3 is TGTGCCAGCCGGGACAGGGTTACTGAAGCTTTCTTT.

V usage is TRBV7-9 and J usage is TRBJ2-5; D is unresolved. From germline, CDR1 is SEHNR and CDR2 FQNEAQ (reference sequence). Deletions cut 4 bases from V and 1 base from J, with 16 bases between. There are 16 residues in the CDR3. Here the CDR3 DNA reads TGTGCCAGCAGCTGGATGAACCGGGTAGGCCAAGAGACCCAGTACTTC. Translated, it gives CASSWMNRVGQETQYF.

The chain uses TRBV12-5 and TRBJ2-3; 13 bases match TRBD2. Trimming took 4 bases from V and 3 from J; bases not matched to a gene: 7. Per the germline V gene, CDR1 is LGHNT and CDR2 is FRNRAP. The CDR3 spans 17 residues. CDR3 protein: CASGSTSGRPGTDTQYF. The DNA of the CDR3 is TGTGCTAGTGGTTCGACTAGCGGGAGGCCTGGGACAGATACGCAGTATTTT.

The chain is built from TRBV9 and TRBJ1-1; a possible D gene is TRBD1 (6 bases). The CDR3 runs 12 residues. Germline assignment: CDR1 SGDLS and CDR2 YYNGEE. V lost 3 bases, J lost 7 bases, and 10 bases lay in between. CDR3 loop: CASSEGRGEAFF. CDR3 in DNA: TGTGCCAGCAGCGAGGGCAGGGGTGAAGCTTTCTTT.

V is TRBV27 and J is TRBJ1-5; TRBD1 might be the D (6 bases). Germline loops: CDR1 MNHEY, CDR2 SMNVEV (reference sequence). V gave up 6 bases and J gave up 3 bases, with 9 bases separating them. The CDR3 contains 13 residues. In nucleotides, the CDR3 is TGTGCCAGCAGACGGACAGTCAATCAGCCCCAGCATTTT. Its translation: CASRRTVNQPQHF.

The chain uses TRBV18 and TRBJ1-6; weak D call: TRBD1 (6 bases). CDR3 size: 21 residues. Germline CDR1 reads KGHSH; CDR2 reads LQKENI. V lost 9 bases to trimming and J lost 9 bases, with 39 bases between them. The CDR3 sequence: CARRASRSSAEFYRDCSPLHF. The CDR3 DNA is TGTGCCAGACGTGCGTCAAGGTCATCCGCGGAGTTCTACAGGGATTGTTCACCCCTCCACTTT.

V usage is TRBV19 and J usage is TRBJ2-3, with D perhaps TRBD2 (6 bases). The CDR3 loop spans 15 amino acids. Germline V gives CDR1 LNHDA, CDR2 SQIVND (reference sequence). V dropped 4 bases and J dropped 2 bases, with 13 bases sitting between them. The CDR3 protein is CASSSLAAFTDTQYF. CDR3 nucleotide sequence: TGTGCCAGTAGTAGTTTAGCGGCTTTCACAGATACGCAGTATTTT. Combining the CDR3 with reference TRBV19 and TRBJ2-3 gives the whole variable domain DGGITQSPKYLFRKEGQNVTLSCEQNLNHDAMYWYRQDPGQGLRLIYYSQIVNDFQKGDIAEGYSVSREKKESFPLTVTSAQKNPTAFYLCASSSLAAFTDTQYFGPGTRLTVL.

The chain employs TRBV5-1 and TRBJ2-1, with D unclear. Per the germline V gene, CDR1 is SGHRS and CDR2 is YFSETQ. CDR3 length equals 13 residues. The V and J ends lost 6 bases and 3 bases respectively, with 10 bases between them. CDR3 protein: CASTKSSYNEQFF. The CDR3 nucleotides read TGCGCCAGCACCAAATCTAGCTACAATGAGCAGTTCTTC.

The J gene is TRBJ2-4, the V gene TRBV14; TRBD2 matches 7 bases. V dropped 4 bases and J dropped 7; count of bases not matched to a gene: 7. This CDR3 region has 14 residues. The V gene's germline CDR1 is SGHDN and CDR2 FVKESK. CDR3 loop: CASSPTSGTNIQYF. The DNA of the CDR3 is TGTGCCAGCAGCCCTACCAGCGGGACTAACATTCAGTACTTC.

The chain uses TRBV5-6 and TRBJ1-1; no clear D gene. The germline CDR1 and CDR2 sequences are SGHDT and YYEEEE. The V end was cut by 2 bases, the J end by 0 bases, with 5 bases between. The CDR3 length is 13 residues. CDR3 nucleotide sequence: TGTGCCAGCAGCTTTAATGTGAACACTGAAGCTTTCTTT. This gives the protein CASSFNVNTEAFF. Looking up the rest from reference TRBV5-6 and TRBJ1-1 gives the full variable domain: DAGVTQSPTHLIKTRGQQVTLRCSPKSGHDTVSWYQQALGQGPQFIFQYYEEEERQRGNFPDRFSGHQFPNYSSELNVNALLLGDSALYLCASSFNVNTEAFFGQGTRLTVV.

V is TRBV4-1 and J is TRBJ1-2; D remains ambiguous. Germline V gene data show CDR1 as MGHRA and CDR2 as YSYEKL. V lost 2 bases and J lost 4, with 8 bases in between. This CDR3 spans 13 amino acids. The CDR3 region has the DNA TGCGCCAGCAGCCAAACAGTCGGCTATGGCTACACCTTC. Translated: CASSQTVGYGYTF.

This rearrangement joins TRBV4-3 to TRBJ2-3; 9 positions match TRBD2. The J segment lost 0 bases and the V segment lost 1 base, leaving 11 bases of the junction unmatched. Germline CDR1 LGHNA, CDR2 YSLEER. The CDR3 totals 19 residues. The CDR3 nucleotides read TGCGCCAGCAGCCAAGCAAGGTCCCCTAGCGGGACTAGCACAGATACGCAGTATTTT. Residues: CASSQARSPSGTSTDTQYF.

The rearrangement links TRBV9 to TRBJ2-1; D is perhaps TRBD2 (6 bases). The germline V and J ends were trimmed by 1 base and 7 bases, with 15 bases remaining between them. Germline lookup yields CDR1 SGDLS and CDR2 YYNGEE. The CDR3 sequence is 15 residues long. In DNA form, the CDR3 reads TGTGCCAGCAGCGTATCCTTTGGGGGGAGTAATGAGCAGTTCTTC. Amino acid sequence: CASSVSFGGSNEQFF.

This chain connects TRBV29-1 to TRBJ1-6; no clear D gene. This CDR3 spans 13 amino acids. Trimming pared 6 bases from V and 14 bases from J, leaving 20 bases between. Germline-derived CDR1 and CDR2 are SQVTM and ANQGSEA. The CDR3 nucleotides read TGCAGCGTCCTAACGGGCGAGGGTGGGTCCCTCCACTTT. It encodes CSVLTGEGGSLHF.

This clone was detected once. The CDR3, as DNA: TGTGCCAGCAGCTTGGAGGGACCGCTACAGGGGTTCTACGAGCAGTACTTC. This gives the protein CASSLEGPLQGFYEQYF. The rearrangement joins TRBV5-8 to TRBJ2-7; 7 positions match TRBD1. Losses at the gene ends were 0 bases for V and 3 bases for J; bases not matched to a gene: 12. The germline gives CDR1 SGHTS, CDR2 YDEGEE. This CDR3 has 17 amino acids.

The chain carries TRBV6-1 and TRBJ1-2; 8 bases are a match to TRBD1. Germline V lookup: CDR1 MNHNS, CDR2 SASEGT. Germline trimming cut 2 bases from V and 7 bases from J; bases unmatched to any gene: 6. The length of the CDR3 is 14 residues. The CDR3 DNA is TGTGCCAGCAGTGAACGGCAGGGGGCCATTGGCTACACCTTC. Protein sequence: CASSERQGAIGYTF.

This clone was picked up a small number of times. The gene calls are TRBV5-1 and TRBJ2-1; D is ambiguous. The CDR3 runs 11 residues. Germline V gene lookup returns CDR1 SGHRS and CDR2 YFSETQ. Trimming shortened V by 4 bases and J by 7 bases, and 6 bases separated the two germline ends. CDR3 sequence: CASSLGNEQFF. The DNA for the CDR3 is TGCGCCAGCAGCCTCGGTAATGAGCAGTTCTTC.

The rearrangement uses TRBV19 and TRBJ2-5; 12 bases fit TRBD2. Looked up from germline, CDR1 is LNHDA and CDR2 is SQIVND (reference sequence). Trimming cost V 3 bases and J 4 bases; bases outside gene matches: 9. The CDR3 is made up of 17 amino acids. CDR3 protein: CASSMSPSGREGETQYF. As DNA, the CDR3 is TGTGCCAGTAGTATGAGCCCTAGCGGGAGGGAAGGAGAGACCCAGTACTTC.

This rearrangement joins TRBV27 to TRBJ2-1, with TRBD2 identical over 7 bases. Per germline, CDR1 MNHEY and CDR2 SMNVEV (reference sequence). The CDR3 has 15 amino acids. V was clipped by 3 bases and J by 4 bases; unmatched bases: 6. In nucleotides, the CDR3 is TGTGCCAGCAGTTTCAGCCTAGCGGCGTACAATGAGCAGTTCTTC. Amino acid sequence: CASSFSLAAYNEQFF.

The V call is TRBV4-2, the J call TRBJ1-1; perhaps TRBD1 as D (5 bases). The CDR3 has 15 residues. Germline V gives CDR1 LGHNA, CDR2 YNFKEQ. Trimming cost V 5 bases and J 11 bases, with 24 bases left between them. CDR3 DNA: TGTGCCAGCAGCGTACACATATTCGGGGGGGATGCGGCTTTCTTT. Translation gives CASSVHIFGGDAAFF.

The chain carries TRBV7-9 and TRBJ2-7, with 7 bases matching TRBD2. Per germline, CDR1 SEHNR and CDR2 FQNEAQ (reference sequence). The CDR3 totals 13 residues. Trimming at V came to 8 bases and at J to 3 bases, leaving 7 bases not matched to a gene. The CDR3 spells CASGSGLDYEQYF. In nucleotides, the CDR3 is TGTGCCAGCGGTTCCGGACTAGACTACGAGCAGTACTTC.

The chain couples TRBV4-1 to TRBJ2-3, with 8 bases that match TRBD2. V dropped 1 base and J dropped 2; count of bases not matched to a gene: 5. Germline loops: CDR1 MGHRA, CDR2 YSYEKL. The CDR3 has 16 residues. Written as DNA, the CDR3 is TGCGCCAGCAGCCAAGCGGCGGGAGGATCCACAGATACGCAGTATTTT. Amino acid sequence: CASSQAAGGSTDTQYF.